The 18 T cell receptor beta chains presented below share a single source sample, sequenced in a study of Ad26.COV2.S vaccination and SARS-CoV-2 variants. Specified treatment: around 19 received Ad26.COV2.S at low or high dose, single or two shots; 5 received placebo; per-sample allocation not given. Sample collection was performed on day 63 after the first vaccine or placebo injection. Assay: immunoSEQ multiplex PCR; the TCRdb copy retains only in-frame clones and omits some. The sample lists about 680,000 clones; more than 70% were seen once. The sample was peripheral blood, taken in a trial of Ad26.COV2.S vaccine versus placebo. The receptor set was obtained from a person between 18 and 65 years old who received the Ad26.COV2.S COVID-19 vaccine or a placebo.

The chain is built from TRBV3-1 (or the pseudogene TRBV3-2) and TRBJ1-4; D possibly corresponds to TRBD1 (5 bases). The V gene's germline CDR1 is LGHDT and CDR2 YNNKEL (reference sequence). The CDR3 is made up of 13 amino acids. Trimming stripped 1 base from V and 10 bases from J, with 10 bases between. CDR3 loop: CASSQAGFGKLFF. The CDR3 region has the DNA TGTGCCAGCAGCCAAGCAGGGTTTGGAAAACTGTTTTTT.

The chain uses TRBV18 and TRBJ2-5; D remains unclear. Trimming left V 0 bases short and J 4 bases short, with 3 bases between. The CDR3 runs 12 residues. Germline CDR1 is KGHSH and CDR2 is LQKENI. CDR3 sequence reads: CASSPPRETQYF. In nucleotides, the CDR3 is TGTGCCAGCTCACCACCCAGAGAGACCCAGTACTTC.

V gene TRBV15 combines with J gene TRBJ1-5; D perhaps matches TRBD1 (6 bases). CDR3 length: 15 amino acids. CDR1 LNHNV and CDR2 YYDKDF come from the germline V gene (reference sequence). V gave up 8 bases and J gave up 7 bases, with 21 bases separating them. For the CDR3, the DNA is TGTGCCACCCGCCAGGAAGGGGGGCTCAGGCAGCCCCAGCATTTT. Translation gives CATRQEGGLRQPQHF.

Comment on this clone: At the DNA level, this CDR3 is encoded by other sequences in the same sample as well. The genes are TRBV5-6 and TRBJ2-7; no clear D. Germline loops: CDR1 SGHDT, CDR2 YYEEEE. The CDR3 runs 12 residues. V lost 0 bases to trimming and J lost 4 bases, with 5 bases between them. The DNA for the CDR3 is TGTGCCAGCAGCTTGGGGGCATACGAGCAGTACTTC. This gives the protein CASSLGAYEQYF.

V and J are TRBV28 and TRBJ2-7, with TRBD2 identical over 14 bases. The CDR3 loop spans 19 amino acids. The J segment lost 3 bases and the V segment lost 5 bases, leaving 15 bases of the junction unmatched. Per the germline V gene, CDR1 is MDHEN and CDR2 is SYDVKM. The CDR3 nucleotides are TGTGCCAGCAGTCCCCCCCGGGGACTAGCGGGAGTCTTATTCTACGAGCAGTACTTC. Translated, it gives CASSPPRGLAGVLFYEQYF.

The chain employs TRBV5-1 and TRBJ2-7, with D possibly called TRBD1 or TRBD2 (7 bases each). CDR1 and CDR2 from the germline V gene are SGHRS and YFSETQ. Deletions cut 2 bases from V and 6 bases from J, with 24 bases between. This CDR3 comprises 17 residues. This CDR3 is CASSLSSRDSGTSEQYF. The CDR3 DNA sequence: TGCGCCAGCAGCTTAAGTTCGAGGGACAGCGGGACCTCCGAGCAGTACTTC.

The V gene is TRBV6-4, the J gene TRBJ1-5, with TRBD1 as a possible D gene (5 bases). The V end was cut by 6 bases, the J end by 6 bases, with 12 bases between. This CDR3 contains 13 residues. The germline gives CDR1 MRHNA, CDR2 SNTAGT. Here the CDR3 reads CASSPAGGQPQHF. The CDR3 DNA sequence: TGTGCCAGCAGCCCGGCGGGGGGTCAGCCCCAGCATTTT.

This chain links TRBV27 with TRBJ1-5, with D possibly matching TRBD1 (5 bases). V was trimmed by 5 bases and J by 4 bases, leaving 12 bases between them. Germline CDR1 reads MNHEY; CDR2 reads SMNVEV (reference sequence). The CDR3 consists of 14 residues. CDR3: CASSAMGRNQPQHF. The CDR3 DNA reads TGTGCCAGCAGTGCGATGGGGCGGAATCAGCCCCAGCATTTT.

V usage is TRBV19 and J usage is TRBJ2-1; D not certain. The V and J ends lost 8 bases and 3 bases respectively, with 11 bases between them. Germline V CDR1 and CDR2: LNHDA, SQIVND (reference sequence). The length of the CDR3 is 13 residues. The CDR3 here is CASRFPGYNEQFF. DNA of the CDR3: TGTGCCAGTCGATTTCCAGGCTACAATGAGCAGTTCTTC.

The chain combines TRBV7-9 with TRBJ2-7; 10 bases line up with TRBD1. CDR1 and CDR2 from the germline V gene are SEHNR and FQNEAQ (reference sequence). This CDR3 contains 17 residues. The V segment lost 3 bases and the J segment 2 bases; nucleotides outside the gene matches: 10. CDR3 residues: CASSFLPGTGAPYEQYF. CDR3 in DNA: TGTGCCAGCAGCTTCCTACCCGGGACAGGGGCCCCCTACGAGCAGTACTTC.

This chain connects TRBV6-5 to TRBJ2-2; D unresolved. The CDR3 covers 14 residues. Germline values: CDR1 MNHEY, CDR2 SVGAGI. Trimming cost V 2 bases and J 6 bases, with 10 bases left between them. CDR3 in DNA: TGTGCCAGCAGTTACGTGACGGGCTCCGGGGAGCTGTTTTTT. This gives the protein CASSYVTGSGELFF.

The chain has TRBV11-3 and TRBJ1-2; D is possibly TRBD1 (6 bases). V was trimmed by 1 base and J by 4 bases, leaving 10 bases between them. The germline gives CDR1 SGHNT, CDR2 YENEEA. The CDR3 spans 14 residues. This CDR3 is CASSLGPQGYGYTF. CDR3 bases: TGTGCCAGCAGCTTAGGCCCACAGGGCTATGGCTACACCTTC.

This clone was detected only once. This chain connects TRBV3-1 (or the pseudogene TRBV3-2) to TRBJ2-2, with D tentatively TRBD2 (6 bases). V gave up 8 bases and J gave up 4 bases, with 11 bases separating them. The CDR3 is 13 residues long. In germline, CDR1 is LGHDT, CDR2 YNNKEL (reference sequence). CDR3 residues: CASEEGFTGELFF. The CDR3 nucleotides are TGTGCCAGCGAGGAGGGTTTCACCGGGGAGCTGTTTTTT.

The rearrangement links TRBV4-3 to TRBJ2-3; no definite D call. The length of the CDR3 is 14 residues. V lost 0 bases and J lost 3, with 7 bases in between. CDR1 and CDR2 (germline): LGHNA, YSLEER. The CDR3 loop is CASSQDKPTDTQYF. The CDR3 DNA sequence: TGCGCCAGCAGCCAAGATAAACCTACAGATACGCAGTATTTT.

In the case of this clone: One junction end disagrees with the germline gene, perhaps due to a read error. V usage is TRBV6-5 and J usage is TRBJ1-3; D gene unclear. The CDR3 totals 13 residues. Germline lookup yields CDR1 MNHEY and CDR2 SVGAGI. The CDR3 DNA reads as TGTGCCACCAGTTGGGCAGCTGGAAACACCATATATTTT. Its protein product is CATSWAAGNTIYF.

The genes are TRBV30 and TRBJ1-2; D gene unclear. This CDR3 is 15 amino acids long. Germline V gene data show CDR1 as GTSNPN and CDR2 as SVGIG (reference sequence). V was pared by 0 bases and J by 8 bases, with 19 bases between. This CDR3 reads CAWSVQFGGYGGYTF. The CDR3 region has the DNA TGTGCCTGGAGTGTACAATTTGGCGGGTACGGGGGCTACACCTTC.

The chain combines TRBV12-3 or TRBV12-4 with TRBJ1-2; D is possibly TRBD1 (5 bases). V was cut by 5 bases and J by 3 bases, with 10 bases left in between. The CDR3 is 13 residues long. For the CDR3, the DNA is TGTGCCAGCAGTCGACAGAGAGACTATGGCTACACCTTC. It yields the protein CASSRQRDYGYTF.

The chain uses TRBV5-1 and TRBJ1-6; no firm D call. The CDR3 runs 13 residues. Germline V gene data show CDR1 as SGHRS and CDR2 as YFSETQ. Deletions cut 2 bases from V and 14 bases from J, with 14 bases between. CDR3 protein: CASSFTGVGALHF. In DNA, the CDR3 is TGCGCCAGCAGCTTCACCGGGGTCGGAGCCCTCCACTTT. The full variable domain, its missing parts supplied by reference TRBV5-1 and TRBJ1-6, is KAGVTQTPRYLIKTRGQQVTLSCSPISGHRSVSWYQQTPGQGLQFLFEYFSETQRNKGNFPGRFSGRQFSNSRSEMNVSTLELGDSALYLCASSFTGVGALHFGNGTRLTVT.